The present T cell receptor beta chain was sequenced within a study of cytomegalovirus exposure and HLA in healthy donors. Turning to the study itself: A later analysis reported the 120 validation repertoires used the same platform as the approximately 670 first-cohort repertoires. Study-level results: Both high specificity and high sensitivity reportedly marked the classifier's diagnosis of cytomegalovirus status.

Data came from immunoSEQ multiplex PCR; TCRdb stores just in-frame clones and leaves some out. Among roughly 280,000 clones listed, just over 85% were seen once. V lost 0 bases to trimming and J lost 4 bases, with 11 bases between them. CDR3 length: 15 amino acids. Germline CDR1 MNHEY, CDR2 SVGAGI. Worth noting for this clone: Its antigen is still unknown.

This TCR derives from a woman under 30 in good health and CMV-seronegative. This chain joins TRBV6-5 and TRBJ2-3; a possible D gene is TRBD2 (5 bases). The sequencing input was PBMCs. Here the CDR3 DNA reads TGTGCCAGCAGTTACTCTGGAATGAGGGCAGATACGCAGTATTTT. It codes for CASSYSGMRADTQYF.